Following are 26 T cell receptor beta chains from one sample sequenced in a study of OX40 agonist ivuxolimab in advanced cancers. Repertoires were generated with immunoSEQ multiplex PCR, while TCRdb's copy carries only in-frame clones and drops some. The table has 99,000 or so clones, roughly four fifths seen once. The input for sequencing was CD4+ or CD8+ T cells sorted from blood, taken in a trial of the OX40 agonist ivuxolimab. These receptor sequences come from an adult with an advanced solid tumor such as melanoma, head and neck, liver or kidney cancer.

V and J are TRBV7-8 and TRBJ2-5; 11 nucleotides align to TRBD2. The end of the DNA is better explained by TRBJ2-7, so the J call may be wrong. CDR1 and CDR2 from the germline V gene are SGHVS and FQNEAQ. The CDR3 loop spans 18 amino acids. The CDR3 DNA sequence: TGTGCCAGCAGCTCGCAGACTAGCGGGGCAACTCTCGGGTACGAGCAGTACTTC. Its translation: CASSSQTSGATLGYEQYF.

V usage is TRBV5-1 and J usage is TRBJ2-1; TRBD2 agrees at 9 bases. Germline lookup yields CDR1 SGHRS and CDR2 YFSETQ. The V gene end was trimmed by 4 bases and the J gene end by 7 bases; junction bases not matched to a gene: 9. The CDR3 covers 15 residues. The CDR3 region has the DNA TGCGCCAGCAGCCGACTAGCGGATCTGGGGAATGAGCAGTTCTTC. Amino acid sequence: CASSRLADLGNEQFF.

This chain links TRBV4-3 with TRBJ2-7; 10 positions agree with TRBD2. Germline V gene data show CDR1 as LGHNA and CDR2 as YSLEER. The V segment lost 2 bases and the J segment 3 bases; nucleotides outside the gene matches: 1. The CDR3 runs to 14 residues. The CDR3 region is CASSQLAGDYEQYF. CDR3 bases: TGCGCCAGCAGCCAACTAGCGGGGGACTACGAGCAGTACTTC.

V usage is TRBV5-6 and J usage is TRBJ2-7; D is possibly TRBD1 or TRBD2 (5 bases each). CDR1 SGHDT and CDR2 YYEEEE come from the germline V gene. Trimming cost V 6 bases and J 2 bases, with 15 bases left between them. The CDR3 extends over 14 amino acids. In nucleotides, the CDR3 is TGTGCCAGCATCATGAGAGGGGCGACCTACGAGCAGTACTTC. Translated, it gives CASIMRGATYEQYF. Drawing the rest from reference TRBV5-6 and TRBJ2-7, the complete variable domain is DAGVTQSPTHLIKTRGQQVTLRCSPKSGHDTVSWYQQALGQGPQFIFQYYEEEERQRGNFPDRFSGHQFPNYSSELNVNALLLGDSALYLCASIMRGATYEQYFGPGTRLTVT.

This clone was seen a handful of times. The rearrangement joins TRBV20-1 to TRBJ2-1, with D unclear. Germline V gene data show CDR1 as DFQATT and CDR2 as SNEGSKA (reference sequence). Trimming removed 5 bases at V and 3 bases at J, with 5 bases between. This CDR3 comprises 11 residues. The CDR3 DNA reads as TGCAGTGCTTCGGACTACAATGAGCAGTTCTTC. Its protein is CSASDYNEQFF.

The sample holds one count of this clone. The chain links TRBV6-1 to TRBJ2-7, with D hard to call. Trimming removed 7 bases at V and 0 bases at J, with 13 bases between. CDR1 and CDR2 (germline): MNHNS, SASEGT. The CDR3 has 14 residues. CDR3 in amino acids: CASNRREGSYEQYF. The CDR3 nucleotides read TGTGCCAGCAACAGAAGGGAAGGCTCCTACGAGCAGTACTTC.

The chain couples TRBV5-6 to TRBJ1-4; TRBD1 aligns across 7 bases. The germline CDR1 and CDR2 sequences are SGHDT and YYEEEE. J gave up 0 bases and V 2 bases, and 4 bases lay outside the gene matches. The CDR3 loop spans 16 amino acids. The CDR3 region is CASSLTGAATNEKLFF. DNA of the CDR3: TGTGCCAGCAGCTTAACAGGGGCGGCAACTAATGAAAAACTGTTTTTT.

The chain is built from TRBV7-7 and TRBJ2-7, with 7 bases matching TRBD2. Trimming at V came to 2 bases and at J to 2 bases, leaving 3 bases not matched to a gene. Germline V gene lookup returns CDR1 SSHAT and CDR2 FNYEAQ (reference sequence). There are 14 residues in the CDR3. The CDR3 nucleotides are TGTGCCAGCAGCTTAAGGGGAGGGACCTACGAGCAGTACTTC. Residues: CASSLRGGTYEQYF.

V and J are TRBV6-1 and TRBJ1-5; D call uncertain. The CDR3 length is 14 residues. V gave up 5 bases and J gave up 3 bases, with 11 bases separating them. CDR1 is MNHNS, CDR2 SASEGT, per germline. The CDR3 here is CASSPVEINQPQHF. CDR3 nucleotide sequence: TGTGCCAGCAGTCCGGTCGAGATCAATCAGCCCCAGCATTTT.

J is TRBJ2-3 and V is TRBV7-9, with 11 bases lining up with TRBD2. The junction had 4 bases not matched to a gene; V was cut back by 1 base and J by 4 bases. This CDR3 region has 16 residues. Germline loops: CDR1 SEHNR, CDR2 FQNEAQ (reference sequence). The CDR3 sequence is CASSLVAGGAADTQYF. Written as DNA, the CDR3 is TGTGCCAGCAGCTTAGTAGCGGGAGGGGCGGCAGATACGCAGTATTTT.

The chain combines TRBV9 with TRBJ1-2; D remains unclear. Germline-derived CDR1 and CDR2 are SGDLS and YYNGEE. The ends were cut back, 5 bases at V and 4 bases at J, with 12 bases in the middle. CDR3 size: 13 residues. CDR3 nucleotides: TGTGCCAGCAGTGGAGGGAGTTTCTATGGCTACACCTTC. Translated: CASSGGSFYGYTF.

J is TRBJ2-3 and V is TRBV7-2; possible D gene TRBD2, 6 bases. CDR3 length: 17 amino acids. V was shortened by 1 base and J by 1 base, with 15 bases between the two germline ends. Germline V gene lookup returns CDR1 SGHTA and CDR2 FQGNSA. This CDR3 reads CASSLEASDPGTDTQYF. Here the CDR3 DNA reads TGTGCCAGCAGCTTAGAGGCTAGCGACCCAGGCACAGATACGCAGTATTTT.

The chain uses TRBV6-5 and TRBJ1-2; a weak D match, TRBD1 (6 bases). The CDR3 runs 16 residues. V lost 0 bases to trimming and J lost 5 bases, with 16 bases between them. Germline CDR1 reads MNHEY; CDR2 reads SVGAGI. DNA for the CDR3: TGTGCCAGCAGTTACTCGAGTACCAGGGGTGGGTATGGCTACACCTTC. Residues: CASSYSSTRGGYGYTF.

This chain links TRBV29-1 with TRBJ1-1; the match to TRBD1 covers 10 bases. The CDR3 loop spans 14 amino acids. With 5 bases clipped from V and 8 bases from J, the junction kept 11 bases outside the gene matches. In germline, CDR1 is SQVTM, CDR2 ANQGSEA. CDR3 nucleotides: TGCAGCGTTTATTCCGGGACAGGGGAAACCGAAGCTTTCTTT. Encoded protein: CSVYSGTGETEAFF.

The chain links TRBV5-6 to TRBJ1-6; D might be TRBD1 (6 bases). The V end lost 4 bases, the J end lost 5 bases, and 22 bases lay between the germline ends. The CDR3 has 18 amino acids. CDR1 is SGHDT and CDR2 is YYEEEE in the germline V gene. CDR3 loop: CASSPPDSNKGDNSPLHF. Written as DNA, the CDR3 is TGTGCCAGCAGCCCCCCGGACAGCAACAAAGGGGATAATTCACCCCTCCACTTT.

V gene TRBV5-6 combines with J gene TRBJ1-5; D not resolved. CDR3 length: 15 residues. Germline V gene sequence: CDR1 SGHDT, CDR2 YYEEEE. Trimming cost V 2 bases and J 2 bases, with 11 bases left between them. The CDR3: CASSFMEFGNQPQHF. CDR3 DNA sequence: TGTGCCAGCAGCTTCATGGAATTTGGCAATCAGCCCCAGCATTTT.

The chain couples TRBV7-8 to TRBJ2-3; weak D call: TRBD1 (6 bases). The V and J ends lost 4 bases and 2 bases respectively, with 22 bases between them. This CDR3 spans 18 amino acids. CDR1 and CDR2 (germline): SGHVS, FQNEAQ. The CDR3 region is CASSSGQRRLTYTDTQYF. The DNA for the CDR3 is TGTGCCAGCAGCTCTGGACAGCGGCGCCTTACATACACAGATACGCAGTATTTT.

The CDR3 loop reads CASSAQVNLRTQIYGYTF. The CDR3 nucleotides are TGTGCCAGCAGCGCCCAGGTGAATCTACGGACGCAAATCTATGGCTACACCTTC. The rearrangement links TRBV7-9 to TRBJ1-2; D is uncertain. CDR1 and CDR2 from the germline V gene are SEHNR and FQNEAQ (reference sequence). Trimming took off 5 bases at V and 4 bases at J, with 26 bases between the two ends. This CDR3 comprises 18 residues.

The rearrangement links TRBV6-1 to TRBJ1-5; no clear D. This CDR3 is built from 14 residues. Trimming removed 7 bases at V and 1 base at J, with 11 bases between. From germline, CDR1 is MNHNS and CDR2 SASEGT. The CDR3 DNA is TGTGCCAGCAACCGGGATCTCAGCAATCAGCCCCAGCATTTT. Amino acids: CASNRDLSNQPQHF.

The chain uses TRBV28 and TRBJ1-6; D is unclear. The germline V gene encodes CDR1 MDHEN and CDR2 SYDVKM. Trimming cost V 6 bases and J 8 bases, with 17 bases left between them. The CDR3 is made up of 15 amino acids. The CDR3 protein is CASRPNPDPDSPLHF. In DNA form, the CDR3 reads TGTGCCAGCAGACCGAACCCAGACCCAGATTCACCCCTCCACTTT.

V gene TRBV7-9 combines with J gene TRBJ1-3; no reliable D call. CDR3 length: 16 amino acids. V lost 0 bases and J 0 bases, leaving 9 bases between the germline ends. Germline V CDR1 and CDR2: SEHNR, FQNEAQ (reference sequence). CDR3 in DNA: TGTGCCAGCAGCTTAGCGGCGGGGTCCTCTGGAAACACCATATATTTT. This gives the protein CASSLAAGSSGNTIYF.

The gene calls are TRBV6-6 and TRBJ1-6; 7 bases fit TRBD1. The CDR3 spans 13 residues. Germline CDR1 reads MNHNY; CDR2 reads SVGAGI (reference sequence). Trimming at V came to 8 bases and at J to 7 bases, leaving 5 bases not matched to a gene. The CDR3 nucleotides are TGTGCCAGCTGGGGACAGAACAATTCACCCCTCCACTTT. This gives the protein CASWGQNNSPLHF.

The V gene is TRBV9, the J gene TRBJ1-5; TRBD1 aligns across 8 bases. V dropped 2 bases and J dropped 5; count of bases not matched to a gene: 3. Germline lookup yields CDR1 SGDLS and CDR2 YYNGEE. The CDR3 is made up of 14 amino acids. DNA of the CDR3: TGTGCCAGCAGCGTGACAGGGGAGTATCAGCCCCAGCATTTT. It codes for CASSVTGEYQPQHF.

The chain recombines TRBV7-8 with TRBJ2-7; 13 positions match TRBD2. The CDR3 spans 21 residues. With 6 bases clipped from V and 0 bases from J, the junction kept 20 bases outside the gene matches. CDR1 is SGHVS and CDR2 is FQNEAQ in the germline V gene. In DNA form, the CDR3 reads TGTGCCAGCAGGCCAGCGGGACCAGAACGACTAGCGGGAGGCCACTCCTACGAGCAGTACTTC. This sequence encodes CASRPAGPERLAGGHSYEQYF.

V gene TRBV29-1 combines with J gene TRBJ2-3, with 8 bases that match TRBD1. V gave up 0 bases and J gave up 5 bases; unmatched junction bases: 7. This CDR3 has 15 residues. The germline gives CDR1 SQVTM, CDR2 ANQGSEA. CDR3 nucleotide sequence: TGCAGCGTTGAAGATCTGTACAGGGGGAGAGATACGCAGTATTTT. Its protein product is CSVEDLYRGRDTQYF.

J is TRBJ2-5 and V is TRBV5-4; 15 positions agree with TRBD2. The V and J ends lost 4 bases and 5 bases, in that order; junction bases with no gene match: 6. CDR1 SGHNT and CDR2 YYREEE come from the germline V gene (reference sequence). The CDR3 is made up of 16 amino acids. The CDR3 is CASSLGLAGGRETQYF. CDR3 DNA: TGTGCCAGCAGCCTCGGACTAGCGGGGGGGAGGGAGACCCAGTACTTC.